Below, 5 T cell receptor beta chains from the same sample are listed, as sequenced in a study of CD8+ T cells in alopecia areata. Extraction and reverse transcription of RNA yielded cDNA as the sequencing template. Assay: immunoSEQ multiplex PCR; the TCRdb copy retains only in-frame clones and omits some. The sample has 250,000 to 350,000 clones, 60% seen once; the top ten hold around 0.92%. Documented treatment: oral pan-JAK inhibitor, 5-10 mg twice daily. The sample here was CD4+ T cells sorted from blood, taken around week 54, from a patient treated with tofacitinib. Receptors originate from a human donor with alopecia areata.

This clone was seen a few times. The chain employs TRBV10-3 and TRBJ2-6; TRBD1 matches 7 bases. CDR1 is ENHRY, CDR2 SYGVKD, per germline. CDR3 length: 12 residues. V lost 10 bases, J lost 7 bases, and 4 bases stayed unmatched. Here the CDR3 reads CATGGEANVLTF. In DNA, the CDR3 is TGTGCCACAGGGGGTGAAGCCAACGTCCTGACTTTC.

A few counts support this clone. The chain has TRBV4-1 and TRBJ1-1; no clear D. This CDR3 is 15 amino acids long. The germline CDR1 and CDR2 sequences are MGHRA and YSYEKL. Trimming took off 3 bases at V and 6 bases at J, with 17 bases between the two ends. The CDR3: CASSHPGREIPEAFF. The CDR3 DNA follows: TGCGCCAGCAGCCACCCTGGGAGGGAAATCCCTGAAGCTTTCTTT.

This chain links TRBV5-6 with TRBJ2-7; no definite D call. The CDR3 has 12 amino acids. Trimming took off 4 bases at V and 6 bases at J, with 11 bases between the two ends. In germline, CDR1 is SGHDT, CDR2 YYEEEE. CDR3 coding DNA: TGTGCCAGCAGCCCCCACGGTAGCGAGCAGTACTTC. It specifies CASSPHGSEQYF.

The chain recombines TRBV29-1 with TRBJ1-4; possible D gene TRBD1, 5 bases. Germline CDR1 is SQVTM and CDR2 is ANQGSEA. The CDR3 consists of 12 residues. V was clipped by 6 bases and J by 8 bases, with 13 bases between them. The CDR3 sequence: CSVAPGREKLFF. CDR3 DNA sequence: TGCAGCGTCGCTCCGGGACGGGAAAAACTGTTTTTT.

This chain links TRBV30 with TRBJ1-2; 8 positions match TRBD1. The length of the CDR3 is 14 residues. The germline gives CDR1 GTSNPN, CDR2 SVGIG (reference sequence). Trimming took 4 bases from V and 4 from J; bases not matched to a gene: 8. The CDR3 DNA is TGTGCCTGGAACCCCGGACAGGGTAGCTATGGCTACACCTTC. As protein: CAWNPGQGSYGYTF. Full variable domain (remainder filled in from reference TRBV30 and TRBJ1-2): SQTIHQWPATLVQPVGSPLSLECTVEGTSNPNLYWYRQAAGRGLQLLFYSVGIGQISSEVPQNLSASRPQDRQFILSSKKLLLSDSGFYLCAWNPGQGSYGYTFGSGTRLTVV.